This TCR beta chain was retrieved from a study of beta chain features in type 1 diabetes. Study conclusions and caveats: Whether TCRB rearrangement is influenced by HLA type was left unresolved in this analysis.

The CDR3 has 17 residues. CDR1 is SNHLY and CDR2 is FYNNEI in the germline V gene. Unmatched junction bases numbered 17, after V lost 7 bases and J lost 5 bases. Concerning this clone itself: What it binds is unknown.

Expressed TCRB transcripts got sequenced, as all isolated RNA was reverse transcribed. Clones were read by immunoSEQ multiplex PCR, and TCRdb kept only the in-frame ones, dropping some. The sample lists under 950,000 clones; roughly 15% were seen once. The receptor comes from a woman aged 18-29 years in good health. V is TRBV2 and J is TRBJ2-1; TRBD1 agrees at 7 bases. Sequenced: naive CD4+ T cells from blood. The chain's CDR3 is CASNRQGTHGKDNEQFF. The CDR3 nucleotides are TGTGCCAGCAACAGACAGGGTACACACGGAAAGGACAATGAGCAGTTCTTC.